In this sample, the clone carrying this TCR beta chain turned up a few times. Its antigen is undetermined. This CDR3 is 10 amino acids long. CDR1 and CDR2 (germline): DFQATT, SNEGSKA (reference sequence). V dropped 3 bases and J dropped 6 bases, with 5 bases sitting between them. TCRdb re-called the PCR reads with MiXCR, one entry per CDR3 protein. The table lists about 19,000 distinct CDR3 sequences, approximately 67% of them singletons. The data were obtained in a study of vaccination and CD4 T cells after COVID-19. Findings and caveats of the study: Detection of a median roughly 87% of reactive clones in convalescent patients was confined to the period after vaccination.

This clonotype was sampled from a human donor who had recovered from COVID-19. The chain has TRBV20-1 and TRBJ1-1; no definite D call. This material consisted of CD4+ T cells from blood, taken before SARS-CoV-2 vaccination. CDR3 DNA sequence: TGCAGTGCTAGTATTCCTGAAGCTTTCTTT. Residues: CSASIPEAFF.